The sequence of this T cell receptor (beta chain) was determined in a study of beta chain features in type 1 diabetes. Study-level results: Shorter TCRB CDR3s, moderately but significantly so, were found in Type 1 diabetes patients in all four CD4+ subsets. For patients, the naive, central memory and Treg TCRB repertoires appeared more alike than for healthy donors.

Every participating donor gave one draw, a heparinised blood sample averaging around 100 mL. Sorting of CD4+ naive, central memory, regulatory and stem cell-like memory cells was performed via CD45RO/CCR7/CD25/CD127/CD95/CD27. The CDR3 length is 13 residues. Germline CDR1 SGHAT, CDR2 FQNNGV. The V gene lost 8 bases and the J gene lost 1 base, with 11 bases spanning the gap. Expressed TCRB transcripts were sequenced because the isolated RNA had all been reverse transcribed beforehand. Using immunoSEQ multiplex PCR, the repertoire was profiled, and TCRdb retains in-frame clones only, with some absent. The sample yields 60,000 or so clones, about 60% seen once. Concerning this clone itself: The antigen is not known.

Sequenced input: Tregs from blood. The V call is TRBV11-2, the J call TRBJ2-5; D perhaps matches TRBD1 (6 bases). The clonotype comes from a woman in her late teens or twenties in good health. As DNA, the CDR3 is TGTGCCAGCGAGAGGGGGAGCCAAGAGACCCAGTACTTC. Amino acid sequence: CASERGSQETQYF. Combining the CDR3 with reference TRBV11-2 and TRBJ2-5 gives the whole variable domain EAGVAQSPRYKIIEKRQSVAFWCNPISGHATLYWYQQILGQGPKLLIQFQNNGVVDDSQLPKDRFSAERLKGVDSTLKIQPAKLEDSAVYLCASERGSQETQYFGPGTRLLVL.